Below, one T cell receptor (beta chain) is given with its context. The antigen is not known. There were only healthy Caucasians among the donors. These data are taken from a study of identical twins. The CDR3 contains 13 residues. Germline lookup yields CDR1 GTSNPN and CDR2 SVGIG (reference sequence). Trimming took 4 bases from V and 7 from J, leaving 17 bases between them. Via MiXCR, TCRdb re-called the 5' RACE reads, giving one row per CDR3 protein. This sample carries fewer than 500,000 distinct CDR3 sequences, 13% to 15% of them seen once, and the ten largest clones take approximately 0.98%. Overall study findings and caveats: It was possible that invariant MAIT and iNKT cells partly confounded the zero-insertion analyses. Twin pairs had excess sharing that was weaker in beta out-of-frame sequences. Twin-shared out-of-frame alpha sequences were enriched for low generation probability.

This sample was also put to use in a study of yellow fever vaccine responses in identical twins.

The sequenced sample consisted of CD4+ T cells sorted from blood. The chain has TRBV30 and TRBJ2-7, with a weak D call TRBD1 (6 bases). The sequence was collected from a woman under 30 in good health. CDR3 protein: CAWKGQGLREQYF. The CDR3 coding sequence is TGTGCCTGGAAGGGTCAGGGGCTACGAGAGCAGTACTTC.